Each of the 15 T cell receptor beta chains below was sequenced from the same sample in a study of CD8 T cells in ankylosing spondylitis. TCRdb reprocessed the 5' RACE reads with MiXCR, giving one entry per CDR3 protein. The table records 250,000 to 300,000 distinct CDR3 sequences, 20% of them present only once. The sequencing input was blood, either unsorted or a sorted T cell fraction (not recorded which). These receptors were taken from a male donor with ankylosing spondylitis or in good health (not recorded which).

The rearrangement joins TRBV4-2 to TRBJ2-4; D is perhaps TRBD1 (5 bases). Germline V lookup: CDR1 LGHNA, CDR2 YNFKEQ. V dropped 4 bases and J dropped 1 base, with 14 bases sitting between them. CDR3 size: 16 residues. CDR3 DNA sequence: TGTGCCAGCAGCCCTGGCGGTAGGGGTGCCAAAAACATTCAGTACTTC. This translates into CASSPGGRGAKNIQYF.

This chain joins TRBV10-3 and TRBJ2-7; D gene unclear. CDR3 length: 13 amino acids. CDR1 and CDR2 from the germline V gene are ENHRY and SYGVKD. V was trimmed by 5 bases and J by 2 bases, leaving 10 bases between them. The CDR3 bases are TGTGCCATCAGTTCAGGCATAACCTACGAGCAGTACGTC. It is translated as CAISSGITYEQYV.

The chain employs TRBV5-1 and TRBJ1-1; perhaps TRBD1 as D (6 bases). Germline V gives CDR1 SGHRS, CDR2 YFSETQ. V lost 0 bases and J 0 bases, leaving 9 bases between the germline ends. This CDR3 contains 15 residues. The CDR3 DNA is TGCGCCAGCAGCTTGGAGGGGGTCCTGAACACTGAAGCTTTCTTT. Protein sequence: CASSLEGVLNTEAFF.

There are many counts of this clonotype. V is TRBV20-1 and J is TRBJ2-1, with D hard to call. The ends were cut back, 3 bases at V and 8 bases at J, with 5 bases in the middle. Germline CDR1 DFQATT, CDR2 SNEGSKA (reference sequence). The CDR3 is 10 amino acids. The CDR3 here is CSASWDEQFF. The CDR3 DNA follows: TGCAGTGCTAGTTGGGATGAGCAGTTCTTC.

The rearrangement links TRBV7-3 to TRBJ2-2; tentatively, D is TRBD1 (5 bases). Trimming pared 1 base from V and 7 bases from J, leaving 13 bases between. CDR3 size: 15 residues. The germline gives CDR1 SGHTA, CDR2 FQGTGA. CDR3 coding DNA: TGTGCCAGCAGCTTAATAGGGGCCCAGGGCGGGGAGCTGTTTTTT. This gives the protein CASSLIGAQGGELFF.

The V gene is TRBV15, the J gene TRBJ2-7; D is ambiguous. This CDR3 comprises 11 residues. Germline V lookup: CDR1 LNHNV, CDR2 YYDKDF (reference sequence). Trimming took off 7 bases at V and 0 bases at J, with 4 bases between the two ends. Written as DNA, the CDR3 is TGTGCCACCACTGCCTCCTACGAGCAGTACGTC. Translated, it gives CATTASYEQYV.

This chain connects TRBV2 to TRBJ2-7, with D maybe TRBD2 (5 bases). The ends were cut back, 0 bases at V and 4 bases at J, with 10 bases in the middle. Germline CDR1 SNHLY, CDR2 FYNNEI. The CDR3 is 14 residues long. The CDR3 reads CASSEAHGGYEQYV. The CDR3 bases are TGTGCCAGCAGTGAAGCACACGGAGGTTACGAGCAGTACGTC.

This clonotype occurred a few times. The chain is built from TRBV20-1 and TRBJ1-5; D unclear. The CDR3 spans 14 residues. The V end was cut by 6 bases, the J end by 4 bases, with 16 bases between. CDR1 and CDR2 (germline): DFQATT, SNEGSKA (reference sequence). DNA of the CDR3: TGCAGTGCCCGGGAGCTCCAACGGAATCAGCCCCAGCATTTT. As protein: CSARELQRNQPQHF.

In this sample, this clonotype turned up many times. V and J are TRBV12-3 or TRBV12-4 and TRBJ2-7, with TRBD2 identical over 11 bases. This CDR3 contains 15 residues. The ends lost 6 bases at V and 3 bases at J; junction bases unmatched: 7. CDR3 in amino acids: CASSRGLAGLYEQYV. Written as DNA, the CDR3 is TGTGCCAGCAGCCGCGGACTAGCGGGCCTCTACGAGCAGTACGTC.

This clonotype was observed a few times. The chain joins TRBV3-1 to TRBJ2-2, with D possibly TRBD2 on 5 matching bases. The V end lost 4 bases, the J end lost 5 bases, and 23 bases lay between the germline ends. The CDR3 is 18 amino acids. In germline, CDR1 is LGHDT, CDR2 YNNKEL (reference sequence). CDR3 nucleotide sequence: TGTGCCAGCAGCCGCCATGATATCGGGATACGACGGACCGGGGAGCTGTTTTTT. It is translated as CASSRHDIGIRRTGELFF. Together with reference TRBV3-1 and TRBJ2-2, the CDR3 gives the full variable domain: DTAVSQTPKYLVTQMGNDKSIKCEQNLGHDTMYWYKQDSKKFLKIMFSYNNKELIINETVPNRFSPKSPDKAHLNLHINSLELGDSAVYFCASSRHDIGIRRTGELFFGEGSRLTVL.

This clonotype was picked up one time. This chain connects TRBV20-1 to TRBJ2-2; D might be TRBD2 (5 bases). Looked up from germline, CDR1 is DFQATT and CDR2 is SNEGSKA (reference sequence). Trimming shortened V by 6 bases and J by 6 bases, and 14 bases separated the two germline ends. This CDR3 is built from 13 residues. CDR3 loop: CSAGTRLPGELFF. In DNA form, the CDR3 reads TGCAGTGCCGGCACTAGGTTACCCGGGGAGCTGTTTTTT.

This clonotype was seen only a few times. The chain combines TRBV2 with TRBJ2-3; TRBD2 aligns across 10 bases. The CDR3 consists of 13 residues. Losses at the gene ends were 10 bases for V and 5 bases for J; bases not matched to a gene: 6. Germline V gives CDR1 SNHLY, CDR2 FYNNEI. The CDR3 loop is CATSGSSRDTQYF. In DNA form, the CDR3 reads TGTGCCACTAGCGGGAGTAGTAGAGATACGCAGTATTTT.

CDR3 sequence reads: CAFSFYSGLPSSGANVLTF. The CDR3 nucleotides read TGTGCCTTCAGTTTCTACTCGGGACTCCCGTCCTCTGGGGCCAACGTCCTGACTTTC. V and J are TRBV12-3 or TRBV12-4 and TRBJ2-6, with D perhaps TRBD2 (6 bases). V was cut by 11 bases and J by 0 bases, with 26 bases left in between. The CDR3 totals 19 residues.

At least ten counts were recorded for this clonotype. This chain connects TRBV20-1 to TRBJ1-5; D is ambiguous. There are 12 residues in the CDR3. Germline CDR1 is DFQATT and CDR2 is SNEGSKA (reference sequence). V was cut by 6 bases and J by 1 base, with 7 bases left in between. The CDR3 DNA is TGCAGTGCGTCGATGAGCAATCAGCCCCAGCATTTT. Translated: CSASMSNQPQHF.

V is TRBV6-1 and J is TRBJ2-7; D gene unclear. Germline V gene lookup returns CDR1 MNHNS and CDR2 SASEGT. The germline V and J ends were trimmed by 2 bases and 1 base, with 3 bases remaining between them. The CDR3 contains 12 residues. The CDR3: CASSEPSYEQYV. The CDR3 nucleotides read TGTGCCAGCAGTGAACCGTCCTACGAGCAGTACGTC.